This TCR beta chain was retrieved from a study of T cells of healthy individuals. TCRdb re-called the 5' RACE reads with MiXCR, one entry per CDR3 protein. The sample yields about 96,000 distinct CDR3 sequences, 15% to 20% seen once. This clonotype was found a few times. J lost 11 bases, V lost 4 bases, and 14 bases had no gene match. CDR3 length equals 14 residues. Germline lookup yields CDR1 DFQATT and CDR2 SNEGSKA (reference sequence). The TCR sequence derives from a human donor in good health. V is TRBV20-1 and J is TRBJ1-1, with 9 bases lining up with TRBD1. The CDR3 DNA is TGCAGTGCTACGCGAGGAGTGACAGGGGGACGCGCTTTCTTT. Its protein is CSATRGVTGGRAFF.